This TCR beta chain was profiled in a study of blood T cell repertoires in COVID-19. On the study more broadly: Spain, Italy and the United States supplied samples that represented acute and convalescent COVID-19.

The CDR3 is made up of 17 amino acids. The V and J ends lost 5 bases and 4 bases, in that order; junction bases with no gene match: 14. Germline CDR1 SNHLY, CDR2 FYNNEI. Adults between about 18 and 89 years of age took part from 20 to 25 US areas. Participants were placed into cohorts based on the clinical history they reported. Study processing details: For nucleated cells, counts were estimated from reference gene primer amplification. The data were produced by immunoSEQ multiplex PCR, yet TCRdb's version contains in-frame clones alone and is incomplete. The V and J calls and clone size come from that table; D and trimming were worked out from the DNA. The profile covers about 250,000 clones, with over 75% appearing a single time and 9.1% taken by the ten largest.

The material sequenced was PBMCs or T cells enriched from blood (not recorded which). The genes are TRBV2 and TRBJ1-1, with TRBD1 matching over 9 bases. This clonotype originated in a woman aged 45-65 years with acute COVID-19. The CDR3 loop reads CASSTRTGVGKGTEAFF. DNA for the CDR3: TGTGCCAGCAGTACCCGGACAGGGGTAGGGAAAGGCACTGAAGCTTTCTTT.